These 16 T cell receptor beta chains came from one sample sequenced in a study of shared clonotypes between healthy human individuals (dated by TCRdb to about 2020). Library preparation used the immunoSEQ multiplex PCR assay. Held by TCRdb, this immuneACCESS table contains in-frame sequences only and omits some clones. Under half of the omission traces to an unresolved V gene where checked; the cause of the rest is unknown. The sample has some 500,000 clones on record, about 96% of them singletons. Of the sample, about 0.06% falls within the top ten clones. Sequences were obtained from naive CD4+ T cells sorted from blood. The meaning of the sample's cell subset or site label: CD45RA+ positively selected. The receptors come from a woman aged 25 to 39 in good health.

The V gene is TRBV6-6, the J gene TRBJ2-5; 7 nucleotides align to TRBD2. Germline CDR1 reads MNHNY; CDR2 reads SVGAGI (reference sequence). After removal of 1 base from V and 1 base from J, the junction contained 6 bases not matched to a gene. The CDR3 sequence is 16 residues long. The CDR3, as DNA: TGTGCCAGCAGTTACTTGACTAGCTCGACCCAAGAGACCCAGTACTTC. Translating gives CASSYLTSSTQETQYF.

The chain links TRBV28 to TRBJ2-7; 8 bases fit TRBD2. The junction had 8 bases not matched to a gene; V was cut back by 5 bases and J by 2 bases. The CDR3 loop spans 15 amino acids. Germline-derived CDR1 and CDR2 are MDHEN and SYDVKM. The CDR3 loop reads CASSEREFIPYEQYF. CDR3 DNA: TGTGCCAGCAGTGAGCGGGAGTTTATTCCCTACGAGCAGTACTTC.

The chain has TRBV7-3 and TRBJ1-1; 7 bases map to TRBD1. Germline V CDR1 and CDR2: SGHTA, FQGTGA. J was trimmed by 3 bases and V by 1 base; bases with no gene match: 8. The CDR3 runs 16 residues. This CDR3 reads CASSLKLGRGHTEAFF. The CDR3 DNA sequence: TGTGCCAGCAGCTTAAAACTGGGGAGGGGGCACACTGAAGCTTTCTTT. Full variable domain (outside the CDR3, taken from reference TRBV7-3 and TRBJ1-1): GAGVSQTPSNKVTEKGKYVELRCDPISGHTALYWYRQSLGQGPEFLIYFQGTGAADDSGLPNDRFFAVRPEGSVSTLKIQRTERGDSAVYLCASSLKLGRGHTEAFFGQGTRLTVV.

This chain links TRBV19 with TRBJ2-2, with a tentative D call TRBD1 (5 bases). Trimming took 6 bases from V and 4 from J, leaving 18 bases between them. There are 16 residues in the CDR3. The V gene's germline CDR1 is LNHDA and CDR2 SQIVND (reference sequence). The CDR3 DNA reads as TGTGCCAGTAGCTTCGATGACAGTCGACGCACCGGGGAGCTGTTTTTT. It translates to CASSFDDSRRTGELFF.

The chain is built from TRBV5-6 and TRBJ1-1, with D perhaps matching TRBD1 (5 bases). The germline gives CDR1 SGHDT, CDR2 YYEEEE. V lost 4 bases and J lost 3, with 7 bases in between. The CDR3 runs 12 residues. CDR3: CASSRDHTEAFF. CDR3 nucleotide sequence: TGTGCCAGCAGCCGGGACCACACTGAAGCTTTCTTT.

CDR3 nucleotides: TGTGCCAGCAGTTCGCCAGGACACGCTTCTAACTATGGCTACACCTTC. This gives the protein CASSSPGHASNYGYTF. The chain combines TRBV28 with TRBJ1-2, with D possibly being TRBD1 (5 bases). The CDR3 runs to 16 residues. V was clipped by 4 bases and J by 0 bases, with 15 bases between them. CDR1 is MDHEN and CDR2 is SYDVKM in the germline V gene.

The rearrangement links TRBV5-1 to TRBJ2-7; 8 bases map to TRBD2. CDR3 length: 15 amino acids. With 5 bases clipped from V and 2 bases from J, the junction kept 9 bases outside the gene matches. Germline V gene lookup returns CDR1 SGHRS and CDR2 YFSETQ. The CDR3 region is CASSSLADQTYEQYF. The CDR3 region has the DNA TGCGCCAGCAGTTCACTAGCGGACCAAACCTACGAGCAGTACTTC.

The gene calls are TRBV29-1 and TRBJ2-1; D is ambiguous. The V end lost 6 bases, the J end lost 7 bases, and 16 bases lay between the germline ends. The length of the CDR3 is 13 residues. Germline CDR1 reads SQVTM; CDR2 reads ANQGSEA. CDR3 in amino acids: CSVAPSSANEQFF. Written as DNA, the CDR3 is TGCAGCGTCGCCCCGAGTTCTGCGAATGAGCAGTTCTTC.

The rearrangement joins TRBV28 to TRBJ2-4; no definite D call. Trimming removed 5 bases at V and 6 bases at J, with 17 bases between. The CDR3 totals 15 residues. In germline, CDR1 is MDHEN, CDR2 SYDVKM. The CDR3 DNA follows: TGTGCCAGCAGTCGACCTCACGCCGGGTCAAACATTCAGTACTTC. Residues: CASSRPHAGSNIQYF.

This clone was seen only once. The chain links TRBV5-4 to TRBJ1-3, with D perhaps matching TRBD1 (5 bases). From germline, CDR1 is SGHNT and CDR2 YYREEE (reference sequence). There are 14 residues in the CDR3. Trimming took 4 bases from V and 2 from J, leaving 10 bases between them. The CDR3 loop is CASSRGGAGNTIYF. As DNA, the CDR3 is TGTGCCAGCAGCCGCGGGGGGGCTGGAAACACCATATATTTT.

This chain connects TRBV6-1 to TRBJ2-3; TRBD2 might be the D (6 bases). The germline V gene has CDR1 MNHNS and CDR2 SASEGT. Between the trimmed V and J ends, which lost 7 bases and 2 bases, there was a span of 13 bases. This CDR3 has 14 amino acids. CDR3 sequence reads: CASTRGLITDTQYF. CDR3 bases: TGTGCCAGCACCCGGGGACTCATCACAGATACGCAGTATTTT.

The chain employs TRBV9 and TRBJ2-3, with D perhaps TRBD1 (6 bases). The germline V gene encodes CDR1 SGDLS and CDR2 YYNGEE. The length of the CDR3 is 16 residues. V dropped 4 bases and J dropped 5 bases, with 20 bases sitting between them. CDR3 amino acids: CASSFGRGGQRDTQYF. The CDR3 nucleotides read TGTGCCAGCAGCTTCGGTAGAGGAGGACAGAGAGATACGCAGTATTTT.

This clone was detected once. The chain couples TRBV15 to TRBJ2-1; tentative D call: TRBD1 (5 bases). Germline V gives CDR1 LNHNV, CDR2 YYDKDF (reference sequence). V was trimmed by 4 bases and J by 0 bases, leaving 10 bases between them. This CDR3 region has 15 residues. This CDR3 is CATSTRTSSYNEQFF. The CDR3 nucleotides are TGTGCCACCAGCACTCGGACAAGCTCCTACAATGAGCAGTTCTTC. The variable domain in full, with the rest retrieved from reference TRBV15 and TRBJ2-1, is DAMVIQNPRYQVTQFGKPVTLSCSQTLNHNVMYWYQQKSSQAPKLLFHYYDKDFNNEADTPDNFQSRRPNTSFCFLDIRSPGLGDTAMYLCATSTRTSSYNEQFFGPGTRLTVL.

The chain combines TRBV10-3 with TRBJ1-3; 7 bases match TRBD1. V was pared by 4 bases and J by 4 bases, with 7 bases of the junction left unmatched. The germline V gene encodes CDR1 ENHRY and CDR2 SYGVKD. There are 15 residues in the CDR3. The CDR3 is CAISGNRGAGNTIYF. Written as DNA, the CDR3 is TGTGCCATCAGTGGTAACAGGGGTGCGGGAAACACCATATATTTT.

The chain recombines TRBV6-4 with TRBJ1-5, with TRBD1 identical over 7 bases. CDR1 is MRHNA and CDR2 is SNTAGT in the germline V gene. Trimming removed 2 bases from V and 2 bases from J; junction bases left unmatched: 3. This CDR3 is 15 amino acids long. As DNA, the CDR3 is TGTGCCAGCAGTGACCGGGACAGCCGCAATCAGCCCCAGCATTTT. Its translation: CASSDRDSRNQPQHF.

This chain joins TRBV27 and TRBJ2-3, with 7 bases aligning to TRBD2. After removal of 5 bases from V and 2 bases from J, the junction contained 13 bases not matched to a gene. This CDR3 is built from 17 residues. Looked up from germline, CDR1 is MNHEY and CDR2 is SMNVEV (reference sequence). DNA for the CDR3: TGTGCCAGCAGTCCCCTGGAACTAGCGCGTATCACAGATACGCAGTATTTT. Encoded protein: CASSPLELARITDTQYF.